This TCR beta chain was sequenced in a study of T cell responses to AZD1222 COVID-19 vaccine. Points from the study as a whole: Dominant CD4 TCR responses targeted spike regions 160-218 and 743-854.

Some clones are missing from TCRdb's copy, which holds only in-frame ones; the method was immunoSEQ multiplex PCR. The table lists over 150,000 clones, 90% of them singletons, with 1.5% in the top ten. Remarks on this clone: No antigen is known for it.

Germline V lookup: CDR1 MGHRA, CDR2 YSYEKL. There are 15 residues in the CDR3. With 5 bases removed from V and 7 bases from J, the gap between germline ends came to 15 bases. The chain joins TRBV4-1 to TRBJ1-6; D is unclear. Sequences were derived from peripheral blood, sampled on day 0 of AZD1222 vaccination. The sequence was obtained from an adult in good health. The DNA of the CDR3 is TGCGCCAGCAGCTCCGAACCGGGCCCGAATTCACCCCTCCACTTT. Its translation: CASSSEPGPNSPLHF.